Each of the 25 T cell receptor beta chains below was sequenced from the same sample in a study of regulatory T cells in long-lasting Graves disease. Building of the TCR beta libraries involved iRepertoire HTBI primers and Arm-PCR of CDR3 regions. TCRdb ran MiXCR on the multiplex PCR reads and lists one entry per CDR3 protein. The sample holds about half a million distinct CDR3 sequences, around 12% seen once. Indicated time point: newly diagnosed GD, antithyroid drugs for less than 3 months. Scientists built the TCR library using RNA that was extracted from PBMCs. This sample was also put to use in a study of T cells in Graves' hyperthyroidism and ophthalmopathy.

The starting material was peripheral blood mononuclear cells (PBMCs), obtained at new diagnosis, from a patient treated with antithyroid drugs. These receptor sequences come from a woman aged 25-40 years with Graves disease.

The rearrangement links TRBV28 to TRBJ2-7, with D hard to call. From germline, CDR1 is MDHEN and CDR2 SYDVKM. The V and J ends lost 3 bases and 7 bases respectively, with 16 bases between them. The CDR3 runs 14 residues. CDR3 protein: CASSFWVEAREQYF. The CDR3, as DNA: TGTGCCAGCAGTTTTTGGGTTGAGGCCCGAGAGCAGTACTTC.

This clonotype has at least ten counts. The chain is built from TRBV11-3 and TRBJ1-4; a weak D match, TRBD1 (6 bases). CDR1 SGHNT and CDR2 YENEEA come from the germline V gene. Trimming pared 4 bases from V and 6 bases from J, leaving 15 bases between. The CDR3 runs to 15 residues. DNA of the CDR3: TGTGCCAGCAGCTCCCGTGGGGGCGAGGATGAAAAACTGTTTTTT. Translated: CASSSRGGEDEKLFF.

This clonotype showed up many times. This sequence joins TRBV28 and TRBJ1-1; a weak D match, TRBD1 (6 bases). The CDR3 length is 16 residues. The germline CDR1 and CDR2 sequences are MDHEN and SYDVKM. Trimming removed 5 bases from V and 0 bases from J, with 16 bases in between. The CDR3 DNA reads as TGTGCCAGCAGTCCCGGGGGGGCGGGCATGAACACTGAAGCTTTCTTT. It codes for CASSPGGAGMNTEAFF.

This clonotype was seen many times. This chain connects TRBV10-3 to TRBJ2-1; D ambiguous. The CDR3 runs 14 residues. The germline V and J ends were trimmed by 2 bases and 4 bases, with 9 bases remaining between them. Germline V gene lookup returns CDR1 ENHRY and CDR2 SYGVKD. CDR3 region: CAISEGQQYNEQFF. The CDR3 DNA is TGTGCCATCAGTGAGGGCCAGCAATACAATGAGCAGTTCTTC.

This clonotype was counted ten times or more. This sequence joins TRBV6-1 and TRBJ1-1, with 9 bases that match TRBD1. After removal of 5 bases from V and 10 bases from J, the junction contained 8 bases not matched to a gene. Germline V gene sequence: CDR1 MNHNS, CDR2 SASEGT. The CDR3 spans 13 residues. CDR3 region: CASSPDRGRRAFF. As DNA, the CDR3 is TGTGCCAGCAGTCCGGACAGGGGCCGCAGAGCTTTCTTT.

DNA of the CDR3: TGTGCCATCAGTGAGACATCGAACACCGGGGAGCTGTTTTTT. Translation: CAISETSNTGELFF. The V and J genes are TRBV10-3 and TRBJ2-2; no reliable D call. The ends were cut back, 2 bases at V and 0 bases at J, with 4 bases in the middle. The CDR3 spans 14 residues. CDR1 is ENHRY, CDR2 SYGVKD, per germline.

Many counts were recorded for this clonotype. The chain carries TRBV2 and TRBJ1-1, with D unclear. V was pared by 2 bases and J by 5 bases, with 6 bases between. The germline V gene encodes CDR1 SNHLY and CDR2 FYNNEI. This CDR3 comprises 12 residues. The CDR3 protein is CASSEQMTEAFF. DNA of the CDR3: TGTGCCAGCAGTGAACAGATGACTGAAGCTTTCTTT.

This clonotype was picked up many times. The chain links TRBV7-2 to TRBJ1-5; 8 bases fit TRBD1. V dropped 5 bases and J dropped 1; count of bases not matched to a gene: 4. The CDR3 totals 15 residues. Germline assignment: CDR1 SGHTA and CDR2 FQGNSA. The CDR3 loop is CASSGQGLSNQPQHF. In nucleotides, the CDR3 is TGTGCCAGCAGCGGACAGGGCTTGAGCAATCAGCCCCAGCATTTT.

This clonotype was counted many times. V is TRBV30 and J is TRBJ2-1, with unresolved D. There are 12 residues in the CDR3. Germline V CDR1 and CDR2: GTSNPN, SVGIG (reference sequence). V shed 3 bases and J shed 6 bases, with 9 bases lying between them. This CDR3 reads CAWSRFLNEQFF. CDR3 sequence (DNA): TGTGCCTGGAGCAGGTTTCTCAATGAGCAGTTCTTC.

Many counts were recorded for this clonotype. The chain carries TRBV11-2 and TRBJ2-1; no clear D. The CDR3 spans 13 residues. Looked up from germline, CDR1 is SGHAT and CDR2 is FQNNGV. Trimming took off 1 base at V and 2 bases at J, with 3 bases between the two ends. The CDR3 is CASSLVAYNEQFF. The CDR3 coding sequence is TGTGCCAGCAGCTTAGTGGCCTACAATGAGCAGTTCTTC.

This clonotype showed up many times. V is TRBV10-3 and J is TRBJ2-1; no firm D call. Per the germline V gene, CDR1 is ENHRY and CDR2 is SYGVKD. The length of the CDR3 is 13 residues. Trimming pared 1 base from V and 3 bases from J, leaving 4 bases between. CDR3: CAISEFDYNEQFF. DNA of the CDR3: TGTGCCATCAGTGAGTTCGACTACAATGAGCAGTTCTTC.

The chain joins TRBV4-1 to TRBJ1-6; D may be TRBD1 (5 bases). Trimming removed 4 bases at V and 8 bases at J, with 21 bases between. The CDR3 runs to 17 residues. Germline values: CDR1 MGHRA, CDR2 YSYEKL. CDR3 in DNA: TGCGCCAGCAGCCCTTGGGACTCCCGGATTGGTGATTCACCCCTCCACTTT. Translation: CASSPWDSRIGDSPLHF.

This clonotype was observed many times. The chain joins TRBV2 to TRBJ2-5, with 10 bases fitting TRBD2. V was clipped by 3 bases and J by 5 bases; unmatched bases: 12. This CDR3 spans 17 amino acids. Germline lookup yields CDR1 SNHLY and CDR2 FYNNEI. DNA of the CDR3: TGTGCCAGCAGTGAGGCTAGCGGGAGAATCCGGAGGGAGACCCAGTACTTC. The encoded protein is CASSEASGRIRRETQYF.

This sequence joins TRBV7-3 and TRBJ2-1; TRBD1 aligns across 9 bases. Germline V gene lookup returns CDR1 SGHTA and CDR2 FQGTGA. The CDR3 totals 14 residues. V gave up 6 bases and J gave up 7 bases; unmatched junction bases: 7. The CDR3, as DNA: TGTGCCAGCAGTCGACAGGGGGGGAGAAATGAGCAGTTCTTC. As protein: CASSRQGGRNEQFF.

This clonotype showed up many times. V and J are TRBV7-3 and TRBJ1-1, with D possibly matching TRBD1 (5 bases). This CDR3 is built from 13 residues. With 5 bases removed from V and 1 base from J, the gap between germline ends came to 8 bases. CDR1 and CDR2 (germline): SGHTA, FQGTGA. DNA of the CDR3: TGTGCCAGCAGCAATGGGGGGAACACTGAAGCTTTCTTT. Its protein product is CASSNGGNTEAFF.

The gene calls are TRBV12-3 or TRBV12-4 and TRBJ2-1; D is undetermined. The length of the CDR3 is 17 residues. Trimming left V 6 bases short and J 0 bases short, with 18 bases between. CDR3 residues: CASSLGGVFSSYNEQFF. Here the CDR3 DNA reads TGTGCCAGCAGCCTGGGTGGCGTCTTTAGCTCCTACAATGAGCAGTTCTTC.

This clonotype has a count of ten or more. An end of the junction differs from the germline gene, which may be a read error. V usage is TRBV2 and J usage is TRBJ1-2, with D possibly being TRBD1 (6 bases). The CDR3 is 13 residues long. Germline values: CDR1 SNHLY, CDR2 FYNNEI. CDR3 sequence (DNA): TGTGCCAGCAACCCGGGACAACTAACCTCCACCGCCTTC. Translating it yields CASNPGQLTSTAF.

This clonotype appeared a few times. The chain combines TRBV29-1 with TRBJ2-1; 7 bases match TRBD1. V was pared by 0 bases and J by 0 bases, with 8 bases of the junction left unmatched. The V gene's germline CDR1 is SQVTM and CDR2 ANQGSEA. The CDR3 loop spans 17 amino acids. The DNA of the CDR3 is TGCAGCGTTGAAGACCCCGACAGGGTCCCCTCCTACAATGAGCAGTTCTTC. Translated, it gives CSVEDPDRVPSYNEQFF.

This clonotype was detected a few times. The chain has TRBV7-8 and TRBJ1-2, with D perhaps TRBD1 (6 bases). In germline, CDR1 is SGHVS, CDR2 FQNEAQ. V was trimmed by 4 bases and J by 3 bases, leaving 15 bases between them. The CDR3 loop spans 15 amino acids. The chain's CDR3 is CASSSLRGNDYGYTF. In DNA form, the CDR3 reads TGTGCCAGCAGCTCGCTCAGGGGTAACGACTATGGCTACACCTTC.

The chain combines TRBV6-1 with TRBJ2-7; no reliable D call. V was shortened by 5 bases and J by 9 bases, with 17 bases between the two germline ends. This CDR3 has 13 residues. CDR1 and CDR2 (germline): MNHNS, SASEGT. The CDR3 bases are TGTGCCAGCAGTCCCAGTGACCCCGGTGTGCAGTACTTC. Its translation is CASSPSDPGVQYF.

This clonotype was counted only a few times. This chain joins TRBV30 and TRBJ1-5, with a weak D call TRBD1 (5 bases). Trimming took off 2 bases at V and 11 bases at J, with 16 bases between the two ends. CDR3 size: 13 residues. In germline, CDR1 is GTSNPN, CDR2 SVGIG (reference sequence). The CDR3: CAWSRGVGVAQHF. The CDR3 region has the DNA TGTGCCTGGAGTAGAGGGGTCGGGGTGGCCCAGCATTTT.

With respect to this clonotype: Relative to the germline gene, one junction end is altered; a read error may explain this. The chain links TRBV7-3 to TRBJ2-1; 7 positions agree with TRBD2. The CDR3 covers 15 residues. CDR1 SGHTA and CDR2 FQGTGA come from the germline V gene. The CDR3 region is CASSPSGTTYNEQCF. In DNA form, the CDR3 reads TGTGCCAGCAGCCCGAGCGGGACCACCTACAATGAGCAGTGCTTC.

This clonotype occurred many times. The rearrangement links TRBV6-1 to TRBJ1-5, with D possibly being TRBD1 (5 bases). Trimming took off 4 bases at V and 3 bases at J, with 7 bases between the two ends. This CDR3 is built from 13 residues. Germline lookup yields CDR1 MNHNS and CDR2 SASEGT. The CDR3 region has the DNA TGTGCCAGCAGTGGAGGGGACAATCAGCCCCAGCATTTT. Translating gives CASSGGDNQPQHF.

This clonotype was counted at least ten times. The chain uses TRBV2 and TRBJ1-2; D is perhaps TRBD1 (6 bases). The ends were cut back, 4 bases at V and 7 bases at J, with 16 bases in the middle. CDR3 length: 14 amino acids. Germline CDR1 SNHLY, CDR2 FYNNEI. As DNA, the CDR3 is TGTGCCAGCAGTGTGCTGGGGGGCGCGGGTGGCTACACCTTC. Protein: CASSVLGGAGGYTF. Full variable domain (rest looked up from reference TRBV2 and TRBJ1-2): EPEVTQTPSHQVTQMGQEVILRCVPISNHLYFYWYRQILGQKVEFLVSFYNNEISEKSEIFDDQFSVERPDGSNFTLKIRSTKLEDSAMYFCASSVLGGAGGYTFGSGTRLTVV.

Ten or more counts support this clonotype. This chain connects TRBV6-2 or TRBV6-3 to TRBJ2-1; D unresolved. The germline V gene encodes CDR1 MNHEY and CDR2 SVGEGT. This CDR3 is built from 13 residues. The V end lost 2 bases, the J end lost 4 bases, and 6 bases lay between the germline ends. The DNA of the CDR3 is TGTGCCAGCAGTTACGGCAGATACAATGAGCAGTTCTTC. Translating gives CASSYGRYNEQFF.